The 18 T cell receptor beta chains below all came from one sample that was sequenced in a study of OX40 agonist ivuxolimab in advanced cancers. Assay used: immunoSEQ multiplex PCR; TCRdb lists only in-frame clones, some missing. The profile shows tens of thousands of clones, more than 70% of them singletons. The source was CD4+ or CD8+ T cells sorted from blood, collected in a trial of the OX40 agonist ivuxolimab. These receptors came from an adult with an advanced solid tumor such as melanoma, head and neck, liver or kidney cancer.

The chain is built from TRBV7-9 and TRBJ2-4; weak D call: TRBD1 (5 bases). The V gene's germline CDR1 is SEHNR and CDR2 FQNEAQ (reference sequence). The CDR3 contains 13 residues. Trimming took 5 bases from V and 6 from J, leaving 11 bases between them. CDR3 coding DNA: TGTGCCAGCAGCCAAGGGGAAATAAACATTCAGTACTTC. Protein sequence: CASSQGEINIQYF.

This chain joins TRBV9 and TRBJ1-1, with unresolved D. Germline values: CDR1 SGDLS, CDR2 YYNGEE. The CDR3 is made up of 14 amino acids. V dropped 3 bases and J dropped 10 bases, with 19 bases sitting between them. CDR3 in amino acids: CASSAELGEPPAFF. The CDR3, as DNA: TGTGCCAGCAGCGCCGAGCTCGGGGAACCCCCAGCTTTCTTT. The whole variable domain, filled in from reference TRBV9 and TRBJ1-1, reads DSGVTQTPKHLITATGQRVTLRCSPRSGDLSVYWYQQSLDQGLQFLIQYYNGEERAKGNILERFSAQQFPDLHSELNLSSLELGDSALYFCASSAELGEPPAFFGQGTRLTVV.

The V gene is TRBV5-6, the J gene TRBJ2-3; 7 bases agree with TRBD2. Germline V gene sequence: CDR1 SGHDT, CDR2 YYEEEE. The CDR3 contains 14 residues. V lost 4 bases and J lost 6; bases outside the gene matches: 8. The DNA of the CDR3 is TGTGCCAGCAGCGGCTTAGGGGAGGGGGATACGCAGTATTTT. Translated: CASSGLGEGDTQYF.

The CDR3 DNA reads TGTGCCAGCAGCTTAGGGGAAATGGGGCCCCAGCATTTT. This codes for CASSLGEMGPQHF. This rearrangement joins TRBV5-4 to TRBJ1-5, with D possibly TRBD1 on 5 matching bases. Between the trimmed V and J ends, which lost 2 bases and 9 bases, there was a span of 12 bases. The CDR3 spans 13 residues. In germline, CDR1 is SGHNT, CDR2 YYREEE (reference sequence).

The V call is TRBV18, the J call TRBJ1-1; D remains unclear. V lost 4 bases, J lost 7 bases, and 16 bases lay in between. This CDR3 contains 14 residues. Germline lookup yields CDR1 KGHSH and CDR2 LQKENI. The CDR3 spells CASSRGGLGNEAFF. For the CDR3, the DNA is TGTGCCAGCTCACGTGGCGGACTCGGTAATGAAGCTTTCTTT.

The genes are TRBV5-8 and TRBJ1-5, with a possible D match to TRBD1 (6 bases). V was trimmed by 0 bases and J by 3 bases, leaving 19 bases between them. There are 18 residues in the CDR3. CDR1 is SGHTS, CDR2 YDEGEE, per germline. CDR3 sequence reads: CASSLAVRVQGFNQPQHF. The CDR3 DNA reads as TGTGCCAGCAGCTTGGCCGTTCGAGTACAGGGTTTCAATCAGCCCCAGCATTTT.

The chain carries TRBV7-8 and TRBJ2-5, with a possible D match to TRBD1 (7 bases). With 2 bases removed from V and 5 bases from J, the gap between germline ends came to 24 bases. This CDR3 is 18 amino acids long. CDR1 and CDR2 (germline): SGHVS, FQNEAQ. CDR3 protein: CASSLNPGGGAGGETQYF. The CDR3 bases are TGTGCCAGCAGCTTAAACCCCGGAGGGGGCGCAGGGGGGGAGACCCAGTACTTC.

This clone was picked up one time. This chain links TRBV11-2 with TRBJ2-1, with D unclear. There are 12 residues in the CDR3. Trimming left V 1 base short and J 13 bases short, with 11 bases between. Germline V gene sequence: CDR1 SGHAT, CDR2 FQNNGV. This CDR3 reads CASSLGSRRQFF. For the CDR3, the DNA is TGTGCCAGCAGCTTAGGAAGTAGACGCCAGTTCTTC.

The chain recombines TRBV5-6 with TRBJ1-5, with 8 nucleotides matching TRBD1. Germline-derived CDR1 and CDR2 are SGHDT and YYEEEE. V dropped 4 bases and J dropped 7; count of bases not matched to a gene: 13. The CDR3 runs to 16 residues. The CDR3 nucleotides are TGTGCCAGCAGCAACACCAGGCAGGGGGCGGGGCAGCCCCAGCATTTT. It codes for CASSNTRQGAGQPQHF.

This chain joins TRBV5-1 and TRBJ1-4; 8 nucleotides line up with TRBD1. Germline trimming cut 4 bases from V and 5 bases from J; bases unmatched to any gene: 4. The CDR3 spans 14 residues. The germline V gene has CDR1 SGHRS and CDR2 YFSETQ. The CDR3, as DNA: TGCGCCAGCAGCGGACAGGGAGGGAATGAAAAACTGTTTTTT. Its protein product is CASSGQGGNEKLFF.

This clone is a singleton in its sample. J is TRBJ2-2 and V is TRBV4-2, with 11 bases matching TRBD2. V lost 7 bases to trimming and J lost 4 bases; unmatched junction nucleotides: 8. This CDR3 is built from 16 residues. Germline values: CDR1 LGHNA, CDR2 YNFKEQ. CDR3 nucleotide sequence: TGTGCCAGCACTTATAGCGGGGGGGCGGGCACCGGGGAGCTGTTTTTT. It codes for CASTYSGGAGTGELFF.

The chain recombines TRBV10-3 with TRBJ2-3; possibly TRBD2 for D (6 bases). CDR1 is ENHRY and CDR2 is SYGVKD in the germline V gene. This CDR3 has 13 amino acids. Trimming removed 10 bases at V and 0 bases at J, with 11 bases between. CDR3 DNA: TGTGCCACGACGGACTATAGCACAGATACGCAGTATTTT. It encodes CATTDYSTDTQYF.

This clone appeared a few times. The genes are TRBV7-3 and TRBJ1-1, with 8 positions matching TRBD1. The CDR3 sequence is 15 residues long. With V trimmed by 4 bases and J by 3 bases, 7 bases remained unmatched. Germline V CDR1 and CDR2: SGHTA, FQGTGA. The CDR3 DNA reads as TGTGCCAGCAGCTCCGGGACAGGCGGGTACACTGAAGCTTTCTTT. It translates to CASSSGTGGYTEAFF.

The rearrangement uses TRBV28 and TRBJ2-3, with D hard to call. V was cut by 3 bases and J by 8 bases, with 15 bases left in between. The germline CDR1 and CDR2 sequences are MDHEN and SYDVKM. This CDR3 has 14 amino acids. For the CDR3, the DNA is TGTGCCAGCAGTTTCCCCGAATCTAAGCGTACGCAGTATTTT. Amino acid sequence: CASSFPESKRTQYF.

This chain joins TRBV6-1 and TRBJ2-5; D is perhaps TRBD1 or TRBD2 (6 bases each). This CDR3 is built from 15 residues. Trimming took off 6 bases at V and 1 base at J, with 15 bases between the two ends. Germline V gene data show CDR1 as MNHNS and CDR2 as SASEGT. In DNA form, the CDR3 reads TGTGCCAGCAGAAAGTGGGGGGCCCTCCAAGAGACCCAGTACTTC. Its translation: CASRKWGALQETQYF.

The chain combines TRBV19 with TRBJ2-1, with TRBD2 as a possible D gene (6 bases). The CDR3 spans 16 residues. The V and J ends lost 5 bases and 8 bases respectively, with 22 bases between them. Per germline, CDR1 LNHDA and CDR2 SQIVND (reference sequence). In DNA, the CDR3 is TGTGCCAGTAGTCAACGAGTGGGGGGTTGGTCGGATGAGCAGTTCTTC. Translated, it gives CASSQRVGGWSDEQFF.

This clone was detected a few times. The chain recombines TRBV27 with TRBJ1-6, with D uncertain. The V gene's germline CDR1 is MNHEY and CDR2 SMNVEV (reference sequence). V lost 2 bases and J lost 8, with 13 bases in between. This CDR3 spans 15 amino acids. In nucleotides, the CDR3 is TGTGCCAGCAGTTTACGATTCTCAAGCGATTCACCCCTCCACTTT. It yields the protein CASSLRFSSDSPLHF.

This clone was picked up one time. The V gene is TRBV19, the J gene TRBJ1-2; D remains unclear. The V gene lost 6 bases and the J gene lost 4 bases, with 9 bases spanning the gap. The CDR3 is made up of 12 amino acids. Germline-derived CDR1 and CDR2 are LNHDA and SQIVND (reference sequence). CDR3: CASRERGYGYTF. In DNA, the CDR3 is TGTGCCAGTAGAGAACGGGGCTATGGCTACACCTTC.